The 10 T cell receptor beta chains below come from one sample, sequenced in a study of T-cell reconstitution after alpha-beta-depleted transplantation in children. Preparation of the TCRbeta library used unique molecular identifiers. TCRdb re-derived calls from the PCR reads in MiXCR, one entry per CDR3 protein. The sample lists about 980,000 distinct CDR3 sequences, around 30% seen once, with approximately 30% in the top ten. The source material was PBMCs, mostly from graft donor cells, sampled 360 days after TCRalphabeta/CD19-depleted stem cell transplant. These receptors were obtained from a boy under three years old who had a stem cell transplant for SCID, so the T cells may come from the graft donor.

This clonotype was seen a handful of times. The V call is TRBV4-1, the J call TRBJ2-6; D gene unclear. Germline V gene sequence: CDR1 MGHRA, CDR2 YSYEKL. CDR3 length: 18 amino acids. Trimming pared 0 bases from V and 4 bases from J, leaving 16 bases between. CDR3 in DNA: TGCGCCAGCAGCCAAGATCGTATAGTCCTCTCCGGGGCCAACGTCCTGACTTTC. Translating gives CASSQDRIVLSGANVLTF.

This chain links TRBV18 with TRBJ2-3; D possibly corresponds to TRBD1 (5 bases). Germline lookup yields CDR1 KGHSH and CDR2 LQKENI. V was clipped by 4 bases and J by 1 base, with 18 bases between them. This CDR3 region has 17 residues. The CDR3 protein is CASSHFQGVGGTDTQYF. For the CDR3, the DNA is TGTGCCAGCTCACACTTCCAAGGGGTTGGTGGCACAGATACGCAGTATTTT.

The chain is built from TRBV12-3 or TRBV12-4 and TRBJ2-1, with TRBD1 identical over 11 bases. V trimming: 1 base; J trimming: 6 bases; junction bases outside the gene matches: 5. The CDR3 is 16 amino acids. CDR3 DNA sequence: TGTGCCAGCAGTTTAGGGACAGGGGGCGCCGGCAATGAGCAGTTCTTC. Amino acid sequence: CASSLGTGGAGNEQFF.

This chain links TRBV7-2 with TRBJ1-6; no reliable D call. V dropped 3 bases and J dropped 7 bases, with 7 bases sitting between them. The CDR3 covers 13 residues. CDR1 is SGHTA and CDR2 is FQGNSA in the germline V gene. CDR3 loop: CASSLQANSPLHF. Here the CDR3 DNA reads TGTGCCAGCAGCTTGCAAGCAAATTCACCCCTCCACTTT.

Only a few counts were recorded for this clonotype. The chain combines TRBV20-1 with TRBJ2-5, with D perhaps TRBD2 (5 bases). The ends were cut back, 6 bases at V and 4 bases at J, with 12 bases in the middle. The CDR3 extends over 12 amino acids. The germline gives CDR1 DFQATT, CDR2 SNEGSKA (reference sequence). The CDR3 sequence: CSAIPRGETQYF. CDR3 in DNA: TGCAGTGCGATACCTCGGGGAGAGACCCAGTACTTC.

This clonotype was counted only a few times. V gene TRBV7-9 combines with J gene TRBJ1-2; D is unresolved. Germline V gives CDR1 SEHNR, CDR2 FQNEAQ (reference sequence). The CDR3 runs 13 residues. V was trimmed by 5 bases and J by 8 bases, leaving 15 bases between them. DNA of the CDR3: TGTGCCAGCAGCGAAACGGGCGTCCTGGGCTACACCTTC. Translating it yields CASSETGVLGYTF.

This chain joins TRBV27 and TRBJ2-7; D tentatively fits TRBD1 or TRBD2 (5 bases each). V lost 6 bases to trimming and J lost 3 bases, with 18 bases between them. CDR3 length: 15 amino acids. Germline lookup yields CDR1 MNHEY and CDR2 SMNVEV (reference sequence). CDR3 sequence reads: CASRMLGVLGYEQYF. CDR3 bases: TGTGCCAGCAGAATGTTGGGGGTTCTGGGCTACGAGCAGTACTTC.

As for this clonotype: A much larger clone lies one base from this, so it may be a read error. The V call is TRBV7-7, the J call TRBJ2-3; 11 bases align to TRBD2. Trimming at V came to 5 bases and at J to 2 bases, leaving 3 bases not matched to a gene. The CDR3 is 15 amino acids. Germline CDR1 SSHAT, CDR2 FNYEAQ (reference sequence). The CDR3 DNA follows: TGTGCCAGCAGCCTTAGCGGGGGGGACACAGATACGCAGTATTTT. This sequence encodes CASSLSGGDTDTQYF.

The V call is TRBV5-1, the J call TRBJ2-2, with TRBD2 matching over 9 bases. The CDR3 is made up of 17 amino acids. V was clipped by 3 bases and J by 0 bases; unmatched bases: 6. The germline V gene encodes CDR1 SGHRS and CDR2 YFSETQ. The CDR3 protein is CASSSVAGVPNTGELFF. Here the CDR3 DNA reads TGCGCCAGCAGCTCGGTAGCGGGAGTACCGAACACCGGGGAGCTGTTTTTT.

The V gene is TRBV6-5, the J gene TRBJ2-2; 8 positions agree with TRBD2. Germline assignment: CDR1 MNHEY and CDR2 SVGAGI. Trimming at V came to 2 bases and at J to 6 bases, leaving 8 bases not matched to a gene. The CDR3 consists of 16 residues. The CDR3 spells CASSYRGGGLAGELFF. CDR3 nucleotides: TGTGCCAGCAGTTACAGAGGCGGGGGGTTGGCCGGGGAGCTGTTTTTT.